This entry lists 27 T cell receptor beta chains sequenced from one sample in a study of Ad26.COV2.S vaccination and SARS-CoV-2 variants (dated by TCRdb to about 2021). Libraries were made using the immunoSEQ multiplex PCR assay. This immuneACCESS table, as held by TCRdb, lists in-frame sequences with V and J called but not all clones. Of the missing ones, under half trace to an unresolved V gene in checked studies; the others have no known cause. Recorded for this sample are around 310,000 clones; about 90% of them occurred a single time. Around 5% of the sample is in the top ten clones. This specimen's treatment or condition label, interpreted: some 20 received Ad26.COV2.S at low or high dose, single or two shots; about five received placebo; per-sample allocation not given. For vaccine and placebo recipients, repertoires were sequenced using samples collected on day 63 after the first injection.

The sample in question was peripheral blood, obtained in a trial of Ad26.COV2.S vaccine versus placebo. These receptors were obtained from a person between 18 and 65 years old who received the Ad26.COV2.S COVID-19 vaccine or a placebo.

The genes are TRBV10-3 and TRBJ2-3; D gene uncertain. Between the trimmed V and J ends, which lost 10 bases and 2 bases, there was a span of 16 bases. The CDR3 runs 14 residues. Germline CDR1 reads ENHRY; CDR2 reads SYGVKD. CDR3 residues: CATRGYDNTDTQYF. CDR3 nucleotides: TGTGCCACCCGCGGTTATGACAACACAGATACGCAGTATTTT.

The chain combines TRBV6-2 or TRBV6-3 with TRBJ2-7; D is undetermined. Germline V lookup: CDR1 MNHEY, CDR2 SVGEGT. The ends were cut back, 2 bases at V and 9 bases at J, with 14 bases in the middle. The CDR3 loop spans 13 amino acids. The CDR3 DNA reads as TGTGCCAGCAGTTACGATTTGGTTCGAGGGCAGTACTTC. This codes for CASSYDLVRGQYF.

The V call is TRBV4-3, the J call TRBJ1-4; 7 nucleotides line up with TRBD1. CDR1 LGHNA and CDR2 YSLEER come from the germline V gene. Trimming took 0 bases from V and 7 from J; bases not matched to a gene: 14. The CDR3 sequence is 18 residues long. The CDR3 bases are TGCGCCAGCAGCCAAGATAAGGGGGGTCGACAGGGTTTTGAAAAACTGTTTTTT. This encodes CASSQDKGGRQGFEKLFF.

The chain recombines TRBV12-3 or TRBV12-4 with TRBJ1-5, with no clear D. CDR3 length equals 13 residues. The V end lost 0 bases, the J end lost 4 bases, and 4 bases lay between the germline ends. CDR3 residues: CASSLAENQPQHF. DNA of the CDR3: TGTGCCAGCAGTTTAGCGGAGAATCAGCCCCAGCATTTT.

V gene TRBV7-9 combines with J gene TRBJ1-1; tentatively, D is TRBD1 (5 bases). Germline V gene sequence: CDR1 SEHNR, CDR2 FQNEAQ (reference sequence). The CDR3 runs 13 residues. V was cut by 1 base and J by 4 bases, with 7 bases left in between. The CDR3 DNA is TGTGCCAGCAGCTTAGGGGGACTCACTGAAGCTTTCTTT. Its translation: CASSLGGLTEAFF.

The CDR3 loop is CASRGQQMNTEAFF. The CDR3 region has the DNA TGCGCCAGCAGAGGACAGCAAATGAACACTGAAGCTTTCTTT. The chain is built from TRBV5-1 and TRBJ1-1, with D possibly being TRBD1 (6 bases). V lost 5 bases, J lost 0 bases, and 11 bases lay in between. The length of the CDR3 is 14 residues. The germline V gene encodes CDR1 SGHRS and CDR2 YFSETQ.

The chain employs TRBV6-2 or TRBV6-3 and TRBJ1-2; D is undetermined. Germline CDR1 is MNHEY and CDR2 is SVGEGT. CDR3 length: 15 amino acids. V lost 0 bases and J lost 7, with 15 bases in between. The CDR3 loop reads CASSYSSELAAGYTF. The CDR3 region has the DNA TGTGCCAGCAGTTACTCGAGTGAACTAGCGGCTGGCTACACCTTC.

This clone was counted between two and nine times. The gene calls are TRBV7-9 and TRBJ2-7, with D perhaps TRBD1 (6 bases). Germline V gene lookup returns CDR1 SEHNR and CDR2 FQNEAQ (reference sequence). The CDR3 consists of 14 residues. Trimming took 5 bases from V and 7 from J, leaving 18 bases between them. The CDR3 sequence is CASSPGDPVREQYF. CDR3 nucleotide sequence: TGTGCCAGCAGCCCAGGGGACCCCGTGCGGGAGCAGTACTTC. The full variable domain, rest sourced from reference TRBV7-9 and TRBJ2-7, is DTGVSQNPRHKITKRGQNVTFRCDPISEHNRLYWYRQTLGQGPEFLTYFQNEAQLEKSRLLSDRFSAERPKGSFSTLEIQRTEQGDSAMYLCASSPGDPVREQYFGPGTRLTVT.

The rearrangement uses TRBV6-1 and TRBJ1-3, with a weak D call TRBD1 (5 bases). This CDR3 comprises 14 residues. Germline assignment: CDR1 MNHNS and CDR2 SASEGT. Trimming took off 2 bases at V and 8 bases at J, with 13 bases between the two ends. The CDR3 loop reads CASSEFWGRDTIYF. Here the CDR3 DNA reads TGTGCCAGCAGTGAATTCTGGGGACGGGACACCATATATTTT.

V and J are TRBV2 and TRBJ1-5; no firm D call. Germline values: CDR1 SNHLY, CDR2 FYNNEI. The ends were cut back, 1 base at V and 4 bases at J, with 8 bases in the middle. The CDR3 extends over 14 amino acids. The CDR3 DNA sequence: TGTGCCAGCAGTGAAGGGACTGAGAATCAGCCCCAGCATTTT. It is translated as CASSEGTENQPQHF.

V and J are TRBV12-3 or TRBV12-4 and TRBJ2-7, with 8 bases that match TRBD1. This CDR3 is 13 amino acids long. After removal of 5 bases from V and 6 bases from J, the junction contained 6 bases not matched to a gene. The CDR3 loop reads CASSTGGPSEQYF. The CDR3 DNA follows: TGTGCCAGCAGTACAGGGGGACCCTCCGAGCAGTACTTC.

This CDR3 is CASSLSFTGELFF. CDR3 in DNA: TGTGCCAGCAGTTTATCCTTCACCGGGGAGCTGTTTTTT. The chain uses TRBV28 and TRBJ2-2; D uncertain. The CDR3 sequence is 13 residues long. The ends were cut back, 1 base at V and 4 bases at J, with 4 bases in the middle. Germline CDR1 reads MDHEN; CDR2 reads SYDVKM.

This CDR3 reads CASRSGAGSYGYTF. CDR3 coding DNA: TGCGCCTCACGAAGTGGGGCGGGGTCTTATGGCTACACCTTC. The V and J genes are TRBV4-3 and TRBJ1-2; D perhaps matches TRBD1 (5 bases). Germline V gene lookup returns CDR1 LGHNA and CDR2 YSLEER. V was trimmed by 11 bases and J by 5 bases, leaving 21 bases between them. The CDR3 extends over 14 amino acids.

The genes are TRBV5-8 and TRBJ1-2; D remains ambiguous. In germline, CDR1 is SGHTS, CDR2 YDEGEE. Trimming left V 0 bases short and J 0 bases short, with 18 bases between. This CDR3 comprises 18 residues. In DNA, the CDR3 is TGTGCCAGCAGCTTGGCCTCACGTTGGAATTTGGCTAACTATGGCTACACCTTC. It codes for CASSLASRWNLANYGYTF.

CDR3 loop: CASSRDRGNEKLFF. In DNA, the CDR3 is TGCGCCAGCAGCAGGGACAGGGGTAATGAAAAACTGTTTTTT. J is TRBJ1-4 and V is TRBV5-1; TRBD1 aligns across 10 bases. The CDR3 loop spans 14 amino acids. V trimming: 4 bases; J trimming: 4 bases; junction bases outside the gene matches: 1. In germline, CDR1 is SGHRS, CDR2 YFSETQ.

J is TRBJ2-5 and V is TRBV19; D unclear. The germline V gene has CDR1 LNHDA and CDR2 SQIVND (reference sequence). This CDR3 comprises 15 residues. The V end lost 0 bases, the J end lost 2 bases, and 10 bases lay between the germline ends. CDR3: CASSIDGRVQETQYF. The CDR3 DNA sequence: TGTGCCAGTAGTATAGATGGGCGAGTTCAAGAGACCCAGTACTTC.

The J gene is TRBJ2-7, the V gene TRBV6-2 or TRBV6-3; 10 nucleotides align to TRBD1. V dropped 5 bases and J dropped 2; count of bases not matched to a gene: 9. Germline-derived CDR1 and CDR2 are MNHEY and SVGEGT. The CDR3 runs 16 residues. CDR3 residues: CASSTGTGDSTYEQYF. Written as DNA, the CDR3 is TGTGCCAGCAGTACGGGGACAGGGGACAGTACCTACGAGCAGTACTTC.

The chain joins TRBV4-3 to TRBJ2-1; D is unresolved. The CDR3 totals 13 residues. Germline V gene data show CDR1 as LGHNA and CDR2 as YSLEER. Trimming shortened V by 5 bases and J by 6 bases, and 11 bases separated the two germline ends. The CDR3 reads CASSEDRPNEQFF. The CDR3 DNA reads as TGCGCCAGCAGCGAGGACCGCCCCAATGAGCAGTTCTTC.

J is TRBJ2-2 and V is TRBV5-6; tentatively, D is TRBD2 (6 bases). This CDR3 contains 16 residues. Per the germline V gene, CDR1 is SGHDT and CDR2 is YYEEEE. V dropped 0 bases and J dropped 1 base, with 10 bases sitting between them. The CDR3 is CASSLGGLWNTGELFF. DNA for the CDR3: TGTGCCAGCAGCTTGGGGGGACTGTGGAACACCGGGGAGCTGTTTTTT.

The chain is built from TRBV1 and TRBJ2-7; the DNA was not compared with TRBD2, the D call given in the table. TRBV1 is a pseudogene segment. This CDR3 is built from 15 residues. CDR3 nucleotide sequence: TGCACCAGCAGCCAAGAAGATCCCGCGCCCTACGAGCAGTACTTC. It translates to CTSSQEDPAPYEQYF.

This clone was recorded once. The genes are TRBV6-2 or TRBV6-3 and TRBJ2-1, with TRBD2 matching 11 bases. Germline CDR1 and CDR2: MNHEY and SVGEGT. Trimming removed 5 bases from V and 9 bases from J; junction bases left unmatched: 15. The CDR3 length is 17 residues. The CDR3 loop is CASSDRLAGLGRGEQFF. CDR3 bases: TGTGCCAGCAGTGACCGACTAGCGGGGCTGGGGAGAGGTGAGCAGTTCTTC.

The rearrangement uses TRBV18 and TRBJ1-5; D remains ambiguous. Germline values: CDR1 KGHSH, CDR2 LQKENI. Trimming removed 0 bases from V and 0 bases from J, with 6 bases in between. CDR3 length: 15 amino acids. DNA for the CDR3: TGTGCCAGCTCACCACCACTAATTAGCAATCAGCCCCAGCATTTT. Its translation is CASSPPLISNQPQHF.

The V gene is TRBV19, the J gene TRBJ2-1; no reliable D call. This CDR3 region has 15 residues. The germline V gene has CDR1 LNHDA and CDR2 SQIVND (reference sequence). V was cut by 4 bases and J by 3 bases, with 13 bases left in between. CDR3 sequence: CASSSGLILYNEQFF. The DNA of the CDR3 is TGTGCCAGTAGTAGCGGCCTCATTCTCTACAATGAGCAGTTCTTC.

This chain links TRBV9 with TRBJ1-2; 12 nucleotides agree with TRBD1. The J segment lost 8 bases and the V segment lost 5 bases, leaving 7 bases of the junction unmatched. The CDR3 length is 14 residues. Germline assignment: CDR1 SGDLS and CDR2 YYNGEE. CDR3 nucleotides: TGTGCCAGCAGTTATGGAGGGACAGGGGGCGGCTACACCTTC. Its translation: CASSYGGTGGGYTF.

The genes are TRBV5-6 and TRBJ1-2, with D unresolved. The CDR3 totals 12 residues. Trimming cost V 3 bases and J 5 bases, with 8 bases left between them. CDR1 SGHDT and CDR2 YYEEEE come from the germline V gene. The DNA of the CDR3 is TGTGCCAGCAGCTCGGGGAGTTATGGCTACACCTTC. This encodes CASSSGSYGYTF.

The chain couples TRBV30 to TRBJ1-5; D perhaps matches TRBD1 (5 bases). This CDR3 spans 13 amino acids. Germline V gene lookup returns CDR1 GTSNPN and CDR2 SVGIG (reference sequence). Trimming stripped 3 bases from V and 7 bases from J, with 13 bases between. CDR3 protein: CAWRRGPDQPQHF. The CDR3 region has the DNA TGTGCCTGGAGAAGGGGTCCGGACCAGCCCCAGCATTTT.

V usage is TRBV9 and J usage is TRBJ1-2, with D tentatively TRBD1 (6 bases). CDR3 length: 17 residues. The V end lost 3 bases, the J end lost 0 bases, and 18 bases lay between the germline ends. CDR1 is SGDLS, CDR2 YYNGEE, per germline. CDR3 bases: TGTGCCAGCAGCGGCCGACAGGCTATTTACCCTAACTATGGCTACACCTTC. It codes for CASSGRQAIYPNYGYTF.